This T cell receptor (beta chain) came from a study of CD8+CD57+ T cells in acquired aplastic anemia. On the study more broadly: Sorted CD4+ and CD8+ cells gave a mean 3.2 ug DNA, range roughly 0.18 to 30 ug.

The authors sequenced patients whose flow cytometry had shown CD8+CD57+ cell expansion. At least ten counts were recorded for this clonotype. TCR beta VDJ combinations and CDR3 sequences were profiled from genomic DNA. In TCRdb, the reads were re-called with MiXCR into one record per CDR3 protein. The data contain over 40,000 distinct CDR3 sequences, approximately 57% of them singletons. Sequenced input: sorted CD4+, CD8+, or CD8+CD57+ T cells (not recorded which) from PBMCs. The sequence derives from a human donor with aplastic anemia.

This CDR3 is CSVPDFPNEQFF. DNA of the CDR3: TGCAGTGTCCCAGATTTCCCGAATGAGCAGTTCTTC. This chain links TRBV20-1 with TRBJ2-1; D call uncertain. Germline V gene sequence: CDR1 DFQATT, CDR2 SNEGSKA (reference sequence). This CDR3 contains 12 residues. Trimming stripped 7 bases from V and 7 bases from J, with 14 bases between.